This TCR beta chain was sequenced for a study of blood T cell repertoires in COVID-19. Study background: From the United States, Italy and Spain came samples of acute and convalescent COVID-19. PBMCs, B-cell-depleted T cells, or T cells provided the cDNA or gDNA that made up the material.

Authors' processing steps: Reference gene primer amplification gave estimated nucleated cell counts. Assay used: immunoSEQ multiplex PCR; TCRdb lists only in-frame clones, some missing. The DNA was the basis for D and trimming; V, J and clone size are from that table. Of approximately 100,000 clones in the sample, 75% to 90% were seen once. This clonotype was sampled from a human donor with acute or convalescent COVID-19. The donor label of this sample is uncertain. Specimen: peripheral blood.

The CDR3 region has the DNA TGTGCCAGCAGCAGACGGACAGGGTTCTATGGCTACACCTTC. Amino acids: CASSRRTGFYGYTF. The chain recombines TRBV5-6 with TRBJ1-2; TRBD1 matches 8 bases. The CDR3 totals 14 residues. CDR1 is SGHDT, CDR2 YYEEEE, per germline. The J segment lost 4 bases and the V segment lost 4 bases, leaving 6 bases of the junction unmatched. Full variable domain (missing parts from reference TRBV5-6 and TRBJ1-2): DAGVTQSPTHLIKTRGQQVTLRCSPKSGHDTVSWYQQALGQGPQFIFQYYEEEERQRGNFPDRFSGHQFPNYSSELNVNALLLGDSALYLCASSRRTGFYGYTFGSGTRLTVV.